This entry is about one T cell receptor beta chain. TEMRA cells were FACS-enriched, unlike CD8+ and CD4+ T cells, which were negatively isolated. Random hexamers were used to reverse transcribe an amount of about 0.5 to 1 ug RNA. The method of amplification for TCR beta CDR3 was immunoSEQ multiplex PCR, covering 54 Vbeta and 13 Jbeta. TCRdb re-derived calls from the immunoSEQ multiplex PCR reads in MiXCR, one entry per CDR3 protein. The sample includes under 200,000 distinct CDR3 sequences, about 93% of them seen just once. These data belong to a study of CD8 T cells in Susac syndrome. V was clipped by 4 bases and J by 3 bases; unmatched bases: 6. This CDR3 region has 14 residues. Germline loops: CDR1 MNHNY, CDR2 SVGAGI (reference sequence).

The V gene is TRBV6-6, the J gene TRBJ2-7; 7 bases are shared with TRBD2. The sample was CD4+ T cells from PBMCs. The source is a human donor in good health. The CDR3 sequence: CASSSWGGSYEQYF. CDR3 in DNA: TGTGCCAGCAGTTCCTGGGGGGGAAGCTACGAGCAGTACTTC.